This T cell receptor (beta chain) was captured in a study of blood T cell repertoires in COVID-19. Study-wide background: Donors in the United States, Italy and Spain gave samples during acute or convalescent COVID-19. Nucleic acid was either cDNA or gDNA, and it came from T cells, B-cell-depleted T cells, or PBMCs.

Authors' analysis steps: How many nucleated cells were present was estimated from reference gene primer amplification. Data came from immunoSEQ multiplex PCR; TCRdb stores just in-frame clones and leaves some out. For V, J and clone size, that table is used; D and trimming come from the DNA. Seen here are 55,000 to 85,000 clones, roughly 88% observed once, and the top ten hold under 6%. The CDR3 has 14 amino acids. Germline V lookup: CDR1 SGHVS, CDR2 FNYEAQ. The ends were cut back, 5 bases at V and 6 bases at J, with 16 bases in the middle. This receptor was obtained from a human donor in a cohort sampled during active COVID-19. The chain combines TRBV7-6 with TRBJ1-1; a possible D gene is TRBD1 (6 bases). The sequenced material came from peripheral blood. Here the CDR3 reads CASSGGRGAAEAFF. The CDR3 coding sequence is TGTGCCAGCAGCGGAGGGCGGGGGGCGGCTGAAGCTTTCTTT.